This T cell receptor (beta chain) was documented in a study of CD8+ T cells in alopecia areata. Overall study: After 6 to 18 months of tofacitinib, follow-up continued 6 months off drug.

For this clone: The antigen is not known.

TCR sequencing used cDNA made by reverse transcription of extracted RNA. Profiling relied on immunoSEQ multiplex PCR, and the TCRdb table lists in-frame clones only, not all of them. The sample includes roughly 20,000 clones, 66% seen only once; the top ten take roughly 6%. V lost 4 bases and J 0 bases, leaving 7 bases between the germline ends. CDR1 LNHDA and CDR2 SQIVND come from the germline V gene (reference sequence). This CDR3 comprises 14 residues. Punch biopsies of lesional scalp, plus peripheral blood, were taken from alopecia areata patients. Study results and caveats: Sequenced scalp T cells also include alphabeta T cells resident in normal skin.

This sequence joins TRBV19 and TRBJ1-5; D uncertain. The clonotype was recovered from a human donor with alopecia areata. Sequencing was performed on skin, taken at week 0. As DNA, the CDR3 is TGTGCCAGTAGTAGGCAAAATAGCAATCAGCCCCAGCATTTT. It is translated as CASSRQNSNQPQHF.